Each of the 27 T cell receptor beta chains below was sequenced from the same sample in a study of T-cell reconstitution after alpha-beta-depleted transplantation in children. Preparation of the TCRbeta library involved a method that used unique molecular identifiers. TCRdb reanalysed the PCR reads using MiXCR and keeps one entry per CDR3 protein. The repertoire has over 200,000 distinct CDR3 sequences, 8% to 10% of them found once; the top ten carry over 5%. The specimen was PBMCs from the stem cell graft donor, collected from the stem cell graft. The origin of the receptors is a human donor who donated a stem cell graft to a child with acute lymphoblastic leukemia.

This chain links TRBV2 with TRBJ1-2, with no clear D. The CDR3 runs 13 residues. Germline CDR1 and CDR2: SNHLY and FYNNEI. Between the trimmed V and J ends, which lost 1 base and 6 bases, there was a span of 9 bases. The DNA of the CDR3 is TGTGCCAGCAGTGAAGGTGCTTTCGATGGCTACACCTTC. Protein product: CASSEGAFDGYTF.

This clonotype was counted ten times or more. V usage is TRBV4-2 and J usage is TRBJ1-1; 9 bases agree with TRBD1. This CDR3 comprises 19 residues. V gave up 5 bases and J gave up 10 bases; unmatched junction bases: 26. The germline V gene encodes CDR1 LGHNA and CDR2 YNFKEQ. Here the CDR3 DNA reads TGTGCCAGCAGCACCGATTATAGACCGGGACAGGGTTCCGAGAGCAGAGCTTTCTTT. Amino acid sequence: CASSTDYRPGQGSESRAFF.

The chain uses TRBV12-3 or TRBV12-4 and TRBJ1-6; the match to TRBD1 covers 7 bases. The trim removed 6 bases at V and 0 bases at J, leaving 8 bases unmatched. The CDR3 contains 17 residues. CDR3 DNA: TGTGCCAGCAGCCCTAAGACAGGGCTCTCCTATAATTCACCCCTCCACTTT. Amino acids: CASSPKTGLSYNSPLHF.

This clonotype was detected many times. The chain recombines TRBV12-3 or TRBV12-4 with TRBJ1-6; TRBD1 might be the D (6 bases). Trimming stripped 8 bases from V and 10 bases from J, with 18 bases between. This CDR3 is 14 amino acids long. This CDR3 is CASGPRGAGSPLHF. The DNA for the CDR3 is TGTGCCAGCGGCCCCCGGGGGGCTGGATCACCCCTCCACTTT.

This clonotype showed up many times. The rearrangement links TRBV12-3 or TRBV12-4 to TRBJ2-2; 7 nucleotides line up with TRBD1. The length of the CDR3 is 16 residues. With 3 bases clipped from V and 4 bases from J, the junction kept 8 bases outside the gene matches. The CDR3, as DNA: TGTGCCAGCAGTTTTTTTCCAGGGGGAGTCACCGGGGAGCTGTTTTTT. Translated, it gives CASSFFPGGVTGELFF.

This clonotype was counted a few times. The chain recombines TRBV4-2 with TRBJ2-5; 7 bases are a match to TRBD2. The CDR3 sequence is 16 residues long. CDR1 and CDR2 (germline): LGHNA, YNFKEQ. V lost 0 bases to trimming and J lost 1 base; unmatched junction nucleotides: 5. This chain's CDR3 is CASSQDGTGGQETQYF. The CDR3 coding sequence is TGTGCCAGCAGCCAAGATGGGACGGGGGGCCAAGAGACCCAGTACTTC.

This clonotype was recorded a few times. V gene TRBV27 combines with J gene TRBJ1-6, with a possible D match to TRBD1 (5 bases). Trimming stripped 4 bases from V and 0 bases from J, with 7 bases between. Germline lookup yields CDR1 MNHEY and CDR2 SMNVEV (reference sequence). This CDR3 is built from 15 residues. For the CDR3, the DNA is TGTGCCAGCAGTTGGGGGGACTCCTATAATTCACCCCTCCACTTT. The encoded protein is CASSWGDSYNSPLHF.

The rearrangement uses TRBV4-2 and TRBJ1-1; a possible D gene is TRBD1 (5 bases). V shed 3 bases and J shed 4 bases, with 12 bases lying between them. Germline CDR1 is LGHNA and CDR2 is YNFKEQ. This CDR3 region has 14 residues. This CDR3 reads CASSQGVGGTEAFF. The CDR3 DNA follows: TGTGCCAGCAGCCAGGGGGTGGGAGGCACTGAAGCTTTCTTT.

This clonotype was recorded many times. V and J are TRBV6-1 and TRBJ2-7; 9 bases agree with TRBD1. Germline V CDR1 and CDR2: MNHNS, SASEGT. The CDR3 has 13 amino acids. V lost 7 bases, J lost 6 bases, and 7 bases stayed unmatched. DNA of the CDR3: TGTGCCAGCAAAGGGACAGGGACCCGCGAGCAGTACTTC. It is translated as CASKGTGTREQYF.

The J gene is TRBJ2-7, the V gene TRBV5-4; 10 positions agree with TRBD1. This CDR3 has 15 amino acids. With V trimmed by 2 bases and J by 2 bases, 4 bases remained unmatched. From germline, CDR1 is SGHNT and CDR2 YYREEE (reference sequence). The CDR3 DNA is TGTGCCAGCAGCTTCCGGGACAGGGGCACCTACGAGCAGTACTTC. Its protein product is CASSFRDRGTYEQYF.

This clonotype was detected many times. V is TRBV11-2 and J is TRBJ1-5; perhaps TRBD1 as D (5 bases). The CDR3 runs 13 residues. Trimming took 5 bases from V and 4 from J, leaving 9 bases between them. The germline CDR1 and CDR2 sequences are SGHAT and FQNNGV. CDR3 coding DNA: TGTGCCAGCAGCCCCGGGGCTAATCAGCCCCAGCATTTT. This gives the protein CASSPGANQPQHF.

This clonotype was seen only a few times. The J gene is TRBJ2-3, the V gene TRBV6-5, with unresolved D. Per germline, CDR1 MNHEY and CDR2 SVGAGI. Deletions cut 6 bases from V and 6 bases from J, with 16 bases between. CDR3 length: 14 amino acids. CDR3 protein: CASSQRTEGDTQYF. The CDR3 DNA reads TGTGCCAGCAGCCAGAGGACGGAAGGGGATACGCAGTATTTT.

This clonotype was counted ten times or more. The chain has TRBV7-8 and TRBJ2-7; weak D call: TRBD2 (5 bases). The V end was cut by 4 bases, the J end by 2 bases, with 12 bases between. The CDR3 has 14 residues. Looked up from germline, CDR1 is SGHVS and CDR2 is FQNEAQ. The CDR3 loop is CASSSTTSPYEQYF. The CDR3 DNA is TGTGCCAGCAGCTCAACTACTAGTCCCTACGAGCAGTACTTC.

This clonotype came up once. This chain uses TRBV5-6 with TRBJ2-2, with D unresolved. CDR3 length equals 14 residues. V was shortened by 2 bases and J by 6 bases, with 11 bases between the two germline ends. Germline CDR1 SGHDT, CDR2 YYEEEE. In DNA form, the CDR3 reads TGTGCCAGCAGCTTTCAACAGTCCGCCGGGGAGCTGTTTTTT. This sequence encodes CASSFQQSAGELFF.

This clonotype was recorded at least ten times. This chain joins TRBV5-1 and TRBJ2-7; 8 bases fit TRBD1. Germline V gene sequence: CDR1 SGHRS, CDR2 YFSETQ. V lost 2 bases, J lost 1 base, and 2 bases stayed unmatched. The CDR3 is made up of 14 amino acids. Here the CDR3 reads CASSFRDRSYEQYF. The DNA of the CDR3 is TGCGCCAGCAGCTTCCGGGACAGGTCCTACGAGCAGTACTTC.

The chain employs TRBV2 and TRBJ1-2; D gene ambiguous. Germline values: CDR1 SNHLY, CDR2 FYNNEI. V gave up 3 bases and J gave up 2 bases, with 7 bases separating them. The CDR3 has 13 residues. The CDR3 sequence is CASSERQNYGYTF. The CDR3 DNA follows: TGTGCCAGCAGTGAGAGGCAGAACTATGGCTACACCTTC. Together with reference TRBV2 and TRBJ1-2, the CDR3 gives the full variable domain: EPEVTQTPSHQVTQMGQEVILRCVPISNHLYFYWYRQILGQKVEFLVSFYNNEISEKSEIFDDQFSVERPDGSNFTLKIRSTKLEDSAMYFCASSERQNYGYTFGSGTRLTVV.

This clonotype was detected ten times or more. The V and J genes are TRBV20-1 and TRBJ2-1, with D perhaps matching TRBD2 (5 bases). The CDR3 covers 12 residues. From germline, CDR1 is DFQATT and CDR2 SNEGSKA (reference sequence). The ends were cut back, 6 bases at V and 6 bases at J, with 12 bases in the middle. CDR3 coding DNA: TGCAGTGCAAAATCTAGCCCCAATGAGCAGTTCTTC. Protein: CSAKSSPNEQFF.

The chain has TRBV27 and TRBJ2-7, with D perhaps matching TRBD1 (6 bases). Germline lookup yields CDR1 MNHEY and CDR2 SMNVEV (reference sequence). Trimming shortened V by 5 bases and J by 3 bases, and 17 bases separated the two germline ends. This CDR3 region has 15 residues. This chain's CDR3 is CASSLGAGEYYEQYF. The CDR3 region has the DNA TGTGCCAGCAGTCTCGGGGCAGGGGAGTACTACGAGCAGTACTTC.

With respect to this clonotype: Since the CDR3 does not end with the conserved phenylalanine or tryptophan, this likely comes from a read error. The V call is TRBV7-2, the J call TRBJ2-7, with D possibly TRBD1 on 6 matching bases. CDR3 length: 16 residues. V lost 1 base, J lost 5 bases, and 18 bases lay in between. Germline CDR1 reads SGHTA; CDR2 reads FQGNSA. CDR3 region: CASSLVRGRGQNEQYL. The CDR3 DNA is TGTGCCAGCAGCTTAGTAAGAGGCAGGGGCCAGAACGAGCAGTACCTC.

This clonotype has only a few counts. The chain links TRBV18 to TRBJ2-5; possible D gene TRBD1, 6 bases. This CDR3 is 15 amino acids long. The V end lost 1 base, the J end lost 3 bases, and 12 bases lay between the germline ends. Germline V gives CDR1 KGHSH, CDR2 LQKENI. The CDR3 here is CASSPLAGAEETQYF. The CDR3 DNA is TGTGCCAGCTCACCACTCGCAGGGGCCGAAGAGACCCAGTACTTC. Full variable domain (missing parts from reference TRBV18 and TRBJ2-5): NAGVMQNPRHLVRRRGQEARLRCSPMKGHSHVYWYRQLPEEGLKFMVYLQKENIIDESGMPKERFSAEFPKEGPSILRIQQVVRGDSAAYFCASSPLAGAEETQYFGPGTRLLVL.

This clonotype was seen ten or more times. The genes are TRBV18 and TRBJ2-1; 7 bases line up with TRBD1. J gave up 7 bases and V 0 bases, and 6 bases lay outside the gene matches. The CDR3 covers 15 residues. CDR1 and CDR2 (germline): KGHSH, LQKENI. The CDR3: CASSPPENRGNEQFF. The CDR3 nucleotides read TGTGCCAGCTCACCACCGGAGAACAGGGGAAATGAGCAGTTCTTC. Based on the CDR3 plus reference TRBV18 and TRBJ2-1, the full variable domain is NAGVMQNPRHLVRRRGQEARLRCSPMKGHSHVYWYRQLPEEGLKFMVYLQKENIIDESGMPKERFSAEFPKEGPSILRIQQVVRGDSAAYFCASSPPENRGNEQFFGPGTRLTVL.

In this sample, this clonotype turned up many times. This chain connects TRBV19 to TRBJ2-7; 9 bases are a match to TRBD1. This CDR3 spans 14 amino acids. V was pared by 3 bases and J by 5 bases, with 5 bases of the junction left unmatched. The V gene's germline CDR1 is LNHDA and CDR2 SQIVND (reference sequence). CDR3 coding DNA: TGTGCCAGTAGTATCGGACAGGGGAAAGACGAGCAGTACTTC. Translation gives CASSIGQGKDEQYF.

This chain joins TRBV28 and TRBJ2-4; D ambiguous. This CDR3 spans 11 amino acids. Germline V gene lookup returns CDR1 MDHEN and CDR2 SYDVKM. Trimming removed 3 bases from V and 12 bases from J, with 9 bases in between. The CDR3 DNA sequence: TGTGCCAGCAGTTTTCGGAATTATCAGTACTTC. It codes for CASSFRNYQYF.

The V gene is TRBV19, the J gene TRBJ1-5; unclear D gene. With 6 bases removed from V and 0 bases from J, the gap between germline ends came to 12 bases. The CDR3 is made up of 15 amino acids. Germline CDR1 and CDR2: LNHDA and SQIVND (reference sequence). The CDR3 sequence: CASRWIEDSNQPQHF. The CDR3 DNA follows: TGTGCCAGTAGATGGATCGAGGATAGCAATCAGCCCCAGCATTTT.

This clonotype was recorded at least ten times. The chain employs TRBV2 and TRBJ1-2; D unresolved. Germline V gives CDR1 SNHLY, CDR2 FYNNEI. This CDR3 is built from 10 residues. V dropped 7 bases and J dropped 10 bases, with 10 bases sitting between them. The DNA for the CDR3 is TGTGCCAGCATTGGGAAGAACTACACCTTC. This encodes CASIGKNYTF.

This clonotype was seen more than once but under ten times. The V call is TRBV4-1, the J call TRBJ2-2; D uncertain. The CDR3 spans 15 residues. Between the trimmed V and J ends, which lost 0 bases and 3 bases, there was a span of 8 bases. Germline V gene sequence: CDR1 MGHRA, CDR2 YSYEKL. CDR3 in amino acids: CASSQETGYTGELFF. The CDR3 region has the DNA TGCGCCAGCAGCCAAGAGACGGGTTACACCGGGGAGCTGTTTTTT.

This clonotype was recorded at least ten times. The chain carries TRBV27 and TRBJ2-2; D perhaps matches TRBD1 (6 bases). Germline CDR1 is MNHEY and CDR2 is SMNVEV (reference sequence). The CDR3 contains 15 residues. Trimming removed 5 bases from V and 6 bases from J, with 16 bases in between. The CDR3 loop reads CASSSTGQVAGELFF. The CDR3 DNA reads TGTGCCAGCAGTAGCACGGGACAAGTTGCCGGGGAGCTGTTTTTT.